What follows are 6 T cell receptor beta chains derived from one specimen sequenced in a study of OX40 agonist ivuxolimab in advanced cancers. Produced via immunoSEQ multiplex PCR; TCRdb's table is partial and in-frame only. In the table there are about 75,000 clones, about 86% of which are singletons. The sample was CD4+ or CD8+ T cells sorted from blood, taken in a trial of the OX40 agonist ivuxolimab. Receptor source: an adult with an advanced solid tumor such as melanoma, head and neck, liver or kidney cancer.

This clone has just one count. V gene TRBV30 combines with J gene TRBJ2-3; D might be TRBD1 (6 bases). The CDR3 sequence is 14 residues long. The V end lost 2 bases, the J end lost 4 bases, and 13 bases lay between the germline ends. Germline V gene data show CDR1 as GTSNPN and CDR2 as SVGIG (reference sequence). The CDR3 nucleotides read TGTGCCTGGAGTAGGGACATCGGCGCAGATACGCAGTATTTT. This codes for CAWSRDIGADTQYF. The whole variable domain, remainder taken from reference TRBV30 and TRBJ2-3, is SQTIHQWPATLVQPVGSPLSLECTVEGTSNPNLYWYRQAAGRGLQLLFYSVGIGQISSEVPQNLSASRPQDRQFILSSKKLLLSDSGFYLCAWSRDIGADTQYFGPGTRLTVL.

This chain joins TRBV15 and TRBJ2-3; weak D call: TRBD2 (5 bases). V was pared by 0 bases and J by 0 bases, with 13 bases between. This CDR3 is 17 amino acids long. Looked up from germline, CDR1 is LNHNV and CDR2 is YYDKDF (reference sequence). The CDR3 spells CATSREYRTLSTDTQYF. The CDR3 bases are TGTGCCACCAGCAGAGAATATCGGACTCTTAGCACAGATACGCAGTATTTT.

The DNA of the CDR3 is TGTGCCAGCAGCTTATTCTCACCGATGGGCGAGCAGTACTTC. Its protein product is CASSLFSPMGEQYF. This sequence joins TRBV11-2 and TRBJ2-7, with D hard to call. This CDR3 is built from 14 residues. In germline, CDR1 is SGHAT, CDR2 FQNNGV. Trimming took 2 bases from V and 6 from J, leaving 14 bases between them.

The J gene is TRBJ1-2, the V gene TRBV28; TRBD1 might be the D (5 bases). This CDR3 is built from 14 residues. The germline CDR1 and CDR2 sequences are MDHEN and SYDVKM. Trimming cost V 2 bases and J 7 bases, with 14 bases left between them. This CDR3 is CASSLENRGTGYTF. CDR3 DNA: TGTGCCAGCAGTTTAGAGAACCGGGGGACTGGCTACACCTTC.

This clone was recorded a few times. The chain uses TRBV5-1 and TRBJ2-7, with D maybe TRBD2 (5 bases). Germline loops: CDR1 SGHRS, CDR2 YFSETQ. Trimming left V 2 bases short and J 5 bases short, with 14 bases between. The CDR3 runs 14 residues. CDR3 nucleotides: TGCGCCAGCAGCTTTCGTCGGGGATGGGACGAGCAGTACTTC. This codes for CASSFRRGWDEQYF.

This chain uses TRBV5-1 with TRBJ2-3; possibly TRBD2 for D (6 bases). Germline V CDR1 and CDR2: SGHRS, YFSETQ. Trimming removed 3 bases from V and 0 bases from J, with 11 bases in between. This CDR3 is built from 15 residues. The CDR3 protein is CASSSRTISTDTQYF. CDR3 sequence (DNA): TGCGCCAGCAGCTCTCGGACTATCAGCACAGATACGCAGTATTTT.